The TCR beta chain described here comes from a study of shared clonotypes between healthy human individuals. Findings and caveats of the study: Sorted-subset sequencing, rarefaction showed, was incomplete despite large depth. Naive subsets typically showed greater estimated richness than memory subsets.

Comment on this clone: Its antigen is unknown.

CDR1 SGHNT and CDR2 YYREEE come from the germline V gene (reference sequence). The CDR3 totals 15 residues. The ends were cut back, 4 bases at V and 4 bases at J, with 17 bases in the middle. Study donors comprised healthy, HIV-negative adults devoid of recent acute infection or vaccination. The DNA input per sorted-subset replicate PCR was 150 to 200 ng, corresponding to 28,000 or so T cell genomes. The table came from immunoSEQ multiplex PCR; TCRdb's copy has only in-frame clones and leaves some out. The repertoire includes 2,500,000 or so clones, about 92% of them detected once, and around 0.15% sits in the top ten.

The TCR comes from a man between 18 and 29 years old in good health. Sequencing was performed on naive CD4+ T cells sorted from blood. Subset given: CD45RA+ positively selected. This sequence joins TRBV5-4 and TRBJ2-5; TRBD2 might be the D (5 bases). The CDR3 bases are TGTGCCAGCAGCCCCGTTCGGGGAGAGGGAGAGACCCAGTACTTC. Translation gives CASSPVRGEGETQYF.